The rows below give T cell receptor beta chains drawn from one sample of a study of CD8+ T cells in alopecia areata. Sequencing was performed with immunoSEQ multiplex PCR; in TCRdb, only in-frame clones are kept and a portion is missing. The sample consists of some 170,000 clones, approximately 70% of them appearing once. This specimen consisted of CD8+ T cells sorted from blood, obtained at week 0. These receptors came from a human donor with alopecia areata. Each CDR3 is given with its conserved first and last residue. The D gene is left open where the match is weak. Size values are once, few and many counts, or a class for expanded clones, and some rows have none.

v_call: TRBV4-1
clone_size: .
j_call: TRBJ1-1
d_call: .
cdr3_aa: CASSQEAGMNTEAFF
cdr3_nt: TGCGCCAGCAGCCAAGAGGCAGGGATGAACACTGAAGCTTTCTTT

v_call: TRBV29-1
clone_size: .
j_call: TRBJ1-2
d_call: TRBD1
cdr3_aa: CSVDGAGGADGYTF
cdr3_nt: TGCAGCGTTGATGGGGCAGGGGGCGCCGATGGCTACACCTTC

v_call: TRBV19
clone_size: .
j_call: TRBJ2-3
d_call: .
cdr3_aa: CASTQAHNGDTQYF
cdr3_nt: TGTGCCAGTACCCAAGCCCACAACGGGGATACGCAGTATTTT

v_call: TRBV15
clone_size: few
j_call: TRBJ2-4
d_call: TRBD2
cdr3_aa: CATSRWDYLAKNIQYF
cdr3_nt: TGTGCCACCTCACGGTGGGACTACCTAGCCAAAAACATTCAGTACTTC

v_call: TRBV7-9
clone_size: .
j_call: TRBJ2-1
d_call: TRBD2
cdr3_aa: CASSETSWEQFF
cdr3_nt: TGTGCCAGCAGCGAGACTAGCTGGGAGCAGTTCTTC

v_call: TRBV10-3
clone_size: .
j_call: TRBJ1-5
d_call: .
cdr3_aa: CAISVAGANQPQHF
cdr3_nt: TGTGCCATCAGTGTGGCAGGGGCGAATCAGCCCCAGCATTTT

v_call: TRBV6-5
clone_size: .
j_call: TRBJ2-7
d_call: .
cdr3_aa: CASSYSGFGEQYF
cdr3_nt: TGTGCCAGCAGTTACTCGGGGTTCGGCGAGCAGTACTTC

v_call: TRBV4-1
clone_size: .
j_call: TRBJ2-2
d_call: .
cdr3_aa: CASSVRQAQTGELFF
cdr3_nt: TGCGCCAGCAGCGTCCGACAGGCACAAACCGGGGAGCTGTTTTTT

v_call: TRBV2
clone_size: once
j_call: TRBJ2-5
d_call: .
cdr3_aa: CASSATSKETQYF
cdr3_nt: TGTGCCAGCAGCGCCACTAGCAAAGAGACCCAGTACTTC

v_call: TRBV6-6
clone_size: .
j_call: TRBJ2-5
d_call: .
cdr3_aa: CASSYDGGHETQYF
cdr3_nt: TGTGCCAGCAGTTACGACGGGGGCCACGAGACCCAGTACTTC

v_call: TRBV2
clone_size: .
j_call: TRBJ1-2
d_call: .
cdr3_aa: CASYVSQGLNGYTF
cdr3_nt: TGTGCCAGCTATGTTTCCCAGGGGCTGAATGGCTACACCTTC

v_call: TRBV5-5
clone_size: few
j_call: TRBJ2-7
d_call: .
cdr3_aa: CASSWTDGEQYF
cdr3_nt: TGTGCCAGCAGCTGGACGGACGGCGAGCAGTACTTC

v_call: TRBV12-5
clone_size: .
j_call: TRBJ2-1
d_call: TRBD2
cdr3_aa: CASGTEGLAGLGPSYNEQFF
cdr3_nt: TGTGCTAGTGGTACGGAAGGACTAGCGGGTTTGGGACCGTCCTACAATGAGCAGTTCTTC

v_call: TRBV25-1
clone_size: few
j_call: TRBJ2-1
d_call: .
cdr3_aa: CASSPGSSYNEQFF
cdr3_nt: TGTGCCAGCAGTCCGGGGAGCTCCTACAATGAGCAGTTCTTC

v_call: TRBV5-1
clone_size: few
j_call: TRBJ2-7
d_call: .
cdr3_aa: CASSFFEQGPRYEQYF
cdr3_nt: TGCGCCAGCAGCTTCTTTGAACAGGGCCCCCGCTACGAGCAGTACTTC

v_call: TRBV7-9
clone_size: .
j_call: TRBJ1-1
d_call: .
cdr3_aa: CASSLGFTEAFF
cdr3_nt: TGTGCCAGCAGCTTAGGGTTCACTGAAGCTTTCTTT

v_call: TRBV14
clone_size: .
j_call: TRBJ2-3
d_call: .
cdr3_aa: CASSSARDTQYF
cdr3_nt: TGTGCCAGCAGCTCCGCTAGAGATACGCAGTATTTT

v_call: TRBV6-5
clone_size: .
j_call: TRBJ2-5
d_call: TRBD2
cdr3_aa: CASSYLGSAGGETQYF
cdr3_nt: TGTGCCAGCAGTTACCTCGGTAGCGCCGGGGGGGAGACCCAGTACTTC

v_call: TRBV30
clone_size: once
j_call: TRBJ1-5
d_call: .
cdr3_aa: CAWSVNSNQPQHF
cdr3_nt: TGTGCCTGGAGTGTCAATTCCAATCAGCCCCAGCATTTT

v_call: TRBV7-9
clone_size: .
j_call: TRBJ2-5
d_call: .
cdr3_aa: CASSSKPDSVEETQYF
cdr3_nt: TGTGCCAGCAGCTCTAAGCCCGACAGCGTGGAAGAGACCCAGTACTTC

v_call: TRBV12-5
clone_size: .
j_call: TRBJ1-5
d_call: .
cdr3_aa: CASASSKAQHF
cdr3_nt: TGTGCTAGTGCCTCTTCTAAGGCCCAGCATTTT

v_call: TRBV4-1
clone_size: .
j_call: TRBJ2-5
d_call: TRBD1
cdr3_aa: CASSQVEGAFSETQYF
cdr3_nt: TGCGCCAGCAGCCAAGTTGAGGGGGCCTTCTCAGAGACCCAGTACTTC

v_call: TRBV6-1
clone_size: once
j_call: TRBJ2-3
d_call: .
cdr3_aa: CASGYWGRDTQYF
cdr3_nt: TGTGCCAGCGGATATTGGGGTCGGGATACGCAGTATTTT

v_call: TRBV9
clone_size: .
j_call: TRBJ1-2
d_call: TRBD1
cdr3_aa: CASSARTGEFSGYTF
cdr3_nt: TGTGCCAGCAGCGCGAGGACAGGGGAGTTTAGTGGCTACACCTTC

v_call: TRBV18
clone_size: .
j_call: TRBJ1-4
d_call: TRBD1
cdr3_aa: CASSPRTGVEKLFF
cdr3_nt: TGTGCCAGCTCACCAAGGACAGGGGTTGAAAAACTGTTTTTT

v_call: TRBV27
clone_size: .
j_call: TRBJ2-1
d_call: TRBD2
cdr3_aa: CASRGGLNEQFF
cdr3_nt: TGTGCCAGCCGCGGGGGGCTAAATGAGCAGTTCTTC

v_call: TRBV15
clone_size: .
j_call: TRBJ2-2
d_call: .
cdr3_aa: CATSRVRDLWNTGELFF
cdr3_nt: TGTGCCACCAGCAGGGTACGGGACCTTTGGAACACCGGGGAGCTGTTTTTT

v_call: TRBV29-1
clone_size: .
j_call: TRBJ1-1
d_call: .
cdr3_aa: CSVEVVDKAEAFF
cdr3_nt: TGCAGCGTTGAAGTCGTGGACAAGGCTGAAGCTTTCTTT

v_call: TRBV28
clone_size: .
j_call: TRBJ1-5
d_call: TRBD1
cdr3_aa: CASSSIGQENQPQHF
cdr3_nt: TGTGCCAGCAGTTCTATCGGACAGGAGAATCAGCCCCAGCATTTT

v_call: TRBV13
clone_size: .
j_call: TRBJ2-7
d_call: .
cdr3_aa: CASSLVRREQYF
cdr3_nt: TGTGCCAGCAGCTTAGTTAGGCGCGAGCAGTACTTC

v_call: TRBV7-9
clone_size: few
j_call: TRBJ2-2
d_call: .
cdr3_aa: CASSSPTENTGELFF
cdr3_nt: TGTGCCAGCAGCTCACCGACAGAGAACACCGGGGAGCTGTTTTTT

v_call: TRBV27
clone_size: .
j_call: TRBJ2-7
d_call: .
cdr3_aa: CASSLSASSYEQYF
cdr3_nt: TGTGCCAGCAGTTTGTCAGCATCATCCTACGAGCAGTACTTC

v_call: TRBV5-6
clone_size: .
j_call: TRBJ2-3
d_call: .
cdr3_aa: CASSLGVRADTQYF
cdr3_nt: TGTGCCAGCAGCTTGGGAGTTCGGGCCGATACGCAGTATTTT

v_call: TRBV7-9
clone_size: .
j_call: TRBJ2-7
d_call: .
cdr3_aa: CASSLADGYEQYF
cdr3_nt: TGTGCCAGCAGCTTAGCGGACGGCTACGAGCAGTACTTC

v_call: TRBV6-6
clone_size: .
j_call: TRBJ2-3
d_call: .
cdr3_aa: CASSYGTRNTQYF
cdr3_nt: TGTGCCAGCAGTTACGGGACTCGGAATACGCAGTATTTT

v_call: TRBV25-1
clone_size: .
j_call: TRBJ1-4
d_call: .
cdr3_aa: CASSSHEKLFF
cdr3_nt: TGTGCCAGCAGTTCCCATGAAAAACTGTTTTTT

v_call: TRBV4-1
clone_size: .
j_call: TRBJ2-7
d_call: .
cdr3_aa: CASSQDRGYTYEQYF
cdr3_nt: TGCGCCAGCAGCCAAGATCGGGGGTACACCTACGAGCAGTACTTC

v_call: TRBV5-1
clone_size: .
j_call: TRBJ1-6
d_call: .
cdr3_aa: CASSLETSYNSPLHF
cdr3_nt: TGCGCCAGCAGCTTGGAAACCTCCTATAATTCACCCCTCCACTTT

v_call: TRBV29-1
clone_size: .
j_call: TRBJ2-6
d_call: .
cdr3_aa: CSVSQGPYSGANVLTF
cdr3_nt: TGCAGCGTTAGTCAGGGGCCGTACTCTGGGGCCAACGTCCTGACTTTC

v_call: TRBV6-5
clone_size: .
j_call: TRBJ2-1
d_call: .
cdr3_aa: CASKKYNEQFF
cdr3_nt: TGTGCCAGCAAAAAGTATAATGAGCAGTTCTTC

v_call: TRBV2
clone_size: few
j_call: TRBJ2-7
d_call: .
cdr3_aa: CASSEAGAGISGEQYF
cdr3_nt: TGTGCCAGCAGTGAAGCGGGGGCAGGTATTTCAGGAGAGCAGTACTTC

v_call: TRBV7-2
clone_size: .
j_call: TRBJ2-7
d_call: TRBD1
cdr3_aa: CASSFWTGFDEQYF
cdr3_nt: TGTGCCAGCAGCTTCTGGACAGGTTTTGACGAGCAGTACTTC

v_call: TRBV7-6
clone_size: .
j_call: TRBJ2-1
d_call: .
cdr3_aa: CASSLYSPAYNEQFF
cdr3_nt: TGTGCCAGCAGCCTATACTCGCCGGCCTACAATGAGCAGTTCTTC

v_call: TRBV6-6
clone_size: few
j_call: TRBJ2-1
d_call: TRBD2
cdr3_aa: CASSFGTSGVNEQFF
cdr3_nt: TGTGCCAGCAGTTTCGGGACTAGCGGGGTAAATGAGCAGTTCTTC

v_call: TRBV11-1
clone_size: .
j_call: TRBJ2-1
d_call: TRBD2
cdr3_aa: CASSLEGLLALSSYNEQFF
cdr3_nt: TGTGCCAGCAGCTTAGAGGGGTTACTAGCGTTGAGCTCCTACAATGAGCAGTTCTTC

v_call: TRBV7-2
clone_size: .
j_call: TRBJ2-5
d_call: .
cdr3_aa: CASRSPGFQETQYF
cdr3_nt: TGTGCCAGCAGAAGCCCAGGGTTCCAAGAGACCCAGTACTTC

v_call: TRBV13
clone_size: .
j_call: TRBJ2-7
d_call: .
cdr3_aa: CASRGGRYEQYF
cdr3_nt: TGTGCCAGCAGGGGCGGCCGCTACGAGCAGTACTTC

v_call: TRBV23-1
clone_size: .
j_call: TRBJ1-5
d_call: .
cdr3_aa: CASSQRVGDGPQHF
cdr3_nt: TGCGCCAGCAGTCAAAGGGTAGGGGACGGGCCCCAGCATTTT

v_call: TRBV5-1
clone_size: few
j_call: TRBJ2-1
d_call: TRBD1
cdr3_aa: CASSLGTGREQFF
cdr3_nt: TGCGCCAGCAGCTTGGGGACAGGGCGGGAGCAGTTCTTC

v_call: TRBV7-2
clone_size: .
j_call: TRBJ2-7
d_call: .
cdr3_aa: CASSFSGSEQYF
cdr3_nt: TGTGCCAGCAGCTTTTCAGGGAGCGAGCAGTACTTC

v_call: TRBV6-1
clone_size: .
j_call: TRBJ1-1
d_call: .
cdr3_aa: CASSARLGGRNTEAFF
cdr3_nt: TGTGCCAGCAGTGCCCGTCTAGGGGGGAGGAACACTGAAGCTTTCTTT

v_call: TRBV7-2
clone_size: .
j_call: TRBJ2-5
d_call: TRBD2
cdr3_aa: CASSPSGGGETQYF
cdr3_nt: TGTGCCAGCAGCCCTAGCGGGGGGGGAGAGACCCAGTACTTC

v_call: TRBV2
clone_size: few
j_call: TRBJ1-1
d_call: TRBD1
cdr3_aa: CASSAGTGKNEAFF
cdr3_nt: TGTGCCAGCAGTGCCGGGACAGGTAAGAATGAAGCTTTCTTT

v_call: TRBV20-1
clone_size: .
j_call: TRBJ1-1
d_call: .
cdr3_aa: CSAFGSTEAFF
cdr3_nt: TGCAGTGCTTTTGGGTCAACTGAAGCTTTCTTT

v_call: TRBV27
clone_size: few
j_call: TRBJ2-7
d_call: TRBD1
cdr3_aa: CASNHRGLAYEQYF
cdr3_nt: TGTGCCAGCAACCACAGGGGGCTTGCTTACGAGCAGTACTTC

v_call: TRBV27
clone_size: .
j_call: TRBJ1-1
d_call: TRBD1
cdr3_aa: CASSLSGTATEVAFF
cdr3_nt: TGTGCCAGCAGTTTATCTGGGACAGCTACTGAGGTAGCTTTCTTT

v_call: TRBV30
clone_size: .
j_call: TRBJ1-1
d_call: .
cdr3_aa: CAWSSGVFRRNTEAFF
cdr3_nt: TGTGCCTGGAGTTCGGGGGTCTTCAGGAGGAACACTGAAGCTTTCTTT

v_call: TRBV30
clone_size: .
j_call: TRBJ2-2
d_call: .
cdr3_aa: CAWSVRDTGELFF
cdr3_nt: TGTGCCTGGAGTGTACGGGACACCGGGGAGCTGTTTTTT